The 24 T cell receptor beta chains given below trace back to one sample, sequenced in a study of breast tumors, draining lymph nodes, adjacent tissues. Breast cancer patients provided tissue from their axillary draining lymph nodes. TCRdb reprocessed the multiplex PCR reads via MiXCR and lists one record per CDR3 protein. The top ten hold approximately 4.5% of the sample, which has approximately 190,000 distinct CDR3 sequences, 30% to 40% seen once. The sequencing input was axillary lymph node tissue. These receptors all stem from a female donor with breast cancer. Some clones in this sample may be carry-over from other donors' samples.

This clonotype was counted at least ten times. The V and J genes are TRBV20-1 and TRBJ2-3, with 15 bases lining up with TRBD2. The CDR3 length is 18 residues. Trimming took 6 bases from V and 1 from J; bases not matched to a gene: 11. CDR1 DFQATT and CDR2 SNEGSKA come from the germline V gene (reference sequence). The CDR3 spells CSAPLSGLAGGRTDTQYF. CDR3 in DNA: TGCAGTGCCCCCCTCTCGGGACTAGCGGGAGGTCGCACAGATACGCAGTATTTT.

This clonotype has at least ten counts. V gene TRBV6-1 combines with J gene TRBJ2-1, with D hard to call. The germline CDR1 and CDR2 sequences are MNHNS and SASEGT. V gave up 11 bases and J gave up 4 bases, with 12 bases separating them. This CDR3 contains 12 residues. For the CDR3, the DNA is TGTGCCTCGAAAGGGATTTACAATGAGCAGTTCTTC. Its translation is CASKGIYNEQFF.

This clonotype occurred many times. The rearrangement joins TRBV4-1 to TRBJ1-3; tentatively, D is TRBD1 (6 bases). The CDR3 runs 15 residues. V was trimmed by 5 bases and J by 0 bases, leaving 11 bases between them. The germline CDR1 and CDR2 sequences are MGHRA and YSYEKL. CDR3 coding DNA: TGCGCCAGCAGCGTGCGAGGGGGCTCTGGAAACACCATATATTTT. This encodes CASSVRGGSGNTIYF.

This clonotype came up many times. J is TRBJ2-1 and V is TRBV2, with D unresolved. CDR3 length: 14 residues. Trimming shortened V by 5 bases and J by 5 bases, and 13 bases separated the two germline ends. CDR1 and CDR2 (germline): SNHLY, FYNNEI. The CDR3 loop is CASSYTGPDNEQFF. In DNA form, the CDR3 reads TGTGCCAGCAGTTATACCGGGCCTGACAATGAGCAGTTCTTC.

On this clonotype: This may be a read error, as it is one base from a much larger clone. The CDR3 spells CASSFFRARDVNEQFF. The CDR3 DNA reads TGTGCCAGCAGCTTCTTTAGGGCCAGGGATGTTAATGAGCAGTTCTTC. The chain has TRBV5-6 and TRBJ2-1; D possibly corresponds to TRBD1 (5 bases). Per germline, CDR1 SGHDT and CDR2 YYEEEE. The CDR3 is made up of 16 amino acids. Trimming left V 2 bases short and J 7 bases short, with 19 bases between.

This clonotype was recorded at least ten times. The chain links TRBV14 to TRBJ1-6; D is uncertain. This CDR3 comprises 14 residues. V was trimmed by 0 bases and J by 10 bases, leaving 10 bases between them. Per the germline V gene, CDR1 is SGHDN and CDR2 is FVKESK. This CDR3 reads CASSQEWQNSPLHF. For the CDR3, the DNA is TGTGCCAGCAGCCAAGAGTGGCAGAACTCACCCCTCCACTTT.

In this sample, this clonotype turned up many times. The chain employs TRBV5-6 and TRBJ1-2; 7 bases align to TRBD1. Unmatched junction bases numbered 7, after V lost 4 bases and J lost 4 bases. The length of the CDR3 is 14 residues. In germline, CDR1 is SGHDT, CDR2 YYEEEE. The CDR3 region has the DNA TGTGCCAGCAGCCGCGGGACAGTTAGCTATGGCTACACCTTC. This gives the protein CASSRGTVSYGYTF.

DNA of the CDR3: TGTGCCAGCAGCTTAGGGACAGGACGTGGGGAAGGGGCCCAGTACTTC. It encodes CASSLGTGRGEGAQYF. The rearrangement links TRBV11-3 to TRBJ2-5, with TRBD1 matching over 7 bases. The CDR3 runs to 16 residues. CDR1 is SGHNT, CDR2 YENEEA, per germline. V dropped 1 base and J dropped 9; count of bases not matched to a gene: 14.

The chain links TRBV20-1 to TRBJ2-2; D could derive from TRBD1 or TRBD2 (6 bases each). CDR1 DFQATT and CDR2 SNEGSKA come from the germline V gene (reference sequence). Trimming pared 1 base from V and 4 bases from J, leaving 16 bases between. The CDR3 loop spans 16 amino acids. The CDR3 DNA reads as TGCAGTGCTAGAGTTCGGGGGCTTGCGACCACCGGGGAGCTGTTTTTT. It is translated as CSARVRGLATTGELFF.

At least ten counts were recorded for this clonotype. V is TRBV4-1 and J is TRBJ1-6, with TRBD1 matching over 7 bases. V trimming: 3 bases; J trimming: 6 bases; junction bases outside the gene matches: 14. The CDR3 spans 18 residues. The germline V gene has CDR1 MGHRA and CDR2 YSYEKL. The CDR3 sequence is CASSQSWPPGGTNSPLHF. The CDR3 nucleotides read TGCGCCAGCAGCCAGTCGTGGCCCCCAGGGGGAACTAATTCACCCCTCCACTTT.

Many counts were recorded for this clonotype. The chain joins TRBV2 to TRBJ1-2, with D unclear. Germline lookup yields CDR1 SNHLY and CDR2 FYNNEI. The germline V and J ends were trimmed by 6 bases and 4 bases, with 18 bases remaining between them. CDR3 length: 15 amino acids. CDR3 sequence: CASRSEVVQVYGYTF. CDR3 nucleotides: TGTGCCAGCAGGAGTGAGGTGGTCCAAGTCTATGGCTACACCTTC.

This clonotype was detected many times. Just one base apart from a much larger clone, this may be a read error. The gene calls are TRBV20-1 and TRBJ2-5, with a possible D match to TRBD2 (6 bases). The germline V gene encodes CDR1 DFQATT and CDR2 SNEGSKA (reference sequence). The length of the CDR3 is 12 residues. CDR3 region: CSAGGAQETPYF. The CDR3 nucleotides read TGCAGTGCGGGAGGAGCCCAAGAGACCCCGTACTTC.

This clonotype was recorded many times. The CDR3 sequence: CASSQRGGGADTQYF. The CDR3 nucleotides read TGTGCCAGCAGTCAAAGGGGTGGGGGCGCAGATACGCAGTATTTT. The chain joins TRBV6-1 to TRBJ2-3; TRBD1 might be the D (6 bases). Trimming removed 5 bases at V and 4 bases at J, with 16 bases between. This CDR3 spans 15 amino acids. Germline assignment: CDR1 MNHNS and CDR2 SASEGT.

The chain joins TRBV11-3 to TRBJ2-2, with D possibly TRBD1 on 5 matching bases. This CDR3 spans 15 amino acids. With 0 bases removed from V and 5 bases from J, the gap between germline ends came to 10 bases. The germline CDR1 and CDR2 sequences are SGHNT and YENEEA. CDR3 DNA: TGTGCCAGCAGCTTAGAACCAGCAGGGACCGGGGAGCTGTTTTTT. Translated, it gives CASSLEPAGTGELFF.

In its sample, this clonotype was seen many times. The V gene is TRBV19, the J gene TRBJ1-6; D gene uncertain. Germline lookup yields CDR1 LNHDA and CDR2 SQIVND (reference sequence). The germline V and J ends were trimmed by 6 bases and 2 bases, with 14 bases remaining between them. This CDR3 spans 16 amino acids. The CDR3 DNA sequence: TGTGCCAGTAGCGGAGTGTCGATGGCCTATAATTCACCCCTCCACTTT. Its protein product is CASSGVSMAYNSPLHF.

This clonotype was detected many times. The chain's CDR3 is CASRTPGTANTGELFF. DNA of the CDR3: TGTGCCAGCAGAACCCCCGGGACAGCGAACACCGGGGAGCTGTTTTTT. The chain has TRBV12-3 or TRBV12-4 and TRBJ2-2; TRBD1 aligns across 7 bases. This CDR3 has 16 residues. V lost 6 bases, J lost 0 bases, and 7 bases stayed unmatched.

This clonotype was counted many times. CDR3 loop: CASSSGLAFGETQYF. In nucleotides, the CDR3 is TGCGCCAGCAGCTCGGGACTAGCCTTCGGAGAGACCCAGTACTTC. This chain links TRBV5-1 with TRBJ2-5; 9 positions agree with TRBD2. This CDR3 has 15 residues. With 3 bases clipped from V and 4 bases from J, the junction kept 7 bases outside the gene matches. CDR1 and CDR2 from the germline V gene are SGHRS and YFSETQ.

This clonotype was counted at least ten times. This sequence joins TRBV5-1 and TRBJ2-2, with TRBD2 as a possible D gene (6 bases). The V end was cut by 4 bases, the J end by 1 base, with 11 bases between. The germline V gene encodes CDR1 SGHRS and CDR2 YFSETQ. The CDR3 runs 15 residues. CDR3 amino acids: CASSLGTLNTGELFF. The CDR3 DNA reads as TGCGCCAGCAGCCTCGGGACTTTGAACACCGGGGAGCTGTTTTTT.

This clonotype has at least ten counts. The chain joins TRBV11-3 to TRBJ1-3, with D perhaps TRBD1 (5 bases). Trimming left V 3 bases short and J 0 bases short, with 12 bases between. The germline V gene encodes CDR1 SGHNT and CDR2 YENEEA. The CDR3 totals 16 residues. The CDR3 nucleotides read TGTGCCAGCAGCTTGGGGACGGCGAGCTCTGGAAACACCATATATTTT. Protein sequence: CASSLGTASSGNTIYF.

The chain recombines TRBV2 with TRBJ1-2, with D unresolved. The CDR3 spans 12 residues. V was pared by 5 bases and J by 6 bases, with 10 bases between. The germline CDR1 and CDR2 sequences are SNHLY and FYNNEI. CDR3 DNA sequence: TGTGCCAGCAGTATACACATGAATGGCTACACCTTC. This sequence encodes CASSIHMNGYTF. Supplemented by reference TRBV2 and TRBJ1-2, the full variable domain reads EPEVTQTPSHQVTQMGQEVILRCVPISNHLYFYWYRQILGQKVEFLVSFYNNEISEKSEIFDDQFSVERPDGSNFTLKIRSTKLEDSAMYFCASSIHMNGYTFGSGTRLTVV.

The table lists this clonotype with many counts. This chain links TRBV10-3 with TRBJ1-2; D remains unclear. There are 13 residues in the CDR3. V was shortened by 3 bases and J by 8 bases, with 13 bases between the two germline ends. The V gene's germline CDR1 is ENHRY and CDR2 SYGVKD. CDR3 residues: CAISERLISGYTF. Written as DNA, the CDR3 is TGTGCCATCAGTGAAAGACTTATTTCCGGCTACACCTTC.

This clonotype was detected many times. One end of the junction does not line up with germline, which may come from a read error. The chain combines TRBV6-6 with TRBJ2-5; possibly TRBD1 for D (6 bases). The CDR3 is 15 residues long. Germline assignment: CDR1 MNHNY and CDR2 SVGAGI (reference sequence). In DNA form, the CDR3 reads TGTGCCAGCAGTCACTCGCCCGGGACAATGGGGACCCAGTACTTC. Protein sequence: CASSHSPGTMGTQYF.

This clonotype was detected a few times. Just one base apart from a much larger clone, this may be a read error. This chain joins TRBV5-4 and TRBJ2-3; 7 nucleotides agree with TRBD2. The CDR3 covers 15 residues. Germline trimming cut 4 bases from V and 6 bases from J; bases unmatched to any gene: 11. Germline values: CDR1 SGHNT, CDR2 YYREEE (reference sequence). The CDR3 DNA sequence: TGTGCCAGCAGCACCGGGACTACCGGGAGGGATACGCAGTATTTT. Translating gives CASSTGTTGRDTQYF.

This clonotype has ten or more counts. This CDR3 is CSARGGQGSNNSPLHF. The CDR3 DNA reads as TGCAGTGCTAGAGGAGGACAGGGTAGTAATAATTCACCCCTCCACTTT. The rearrangement uses TRBV20-1 and TRBJ1-6; 8 bases align to TRBD1. The J segment lost 5 bases and the V segment lost 1 base, leaving 7 bases of the junction unmatched. From germline, CDR1 is DFQATT and CDR2 SNEGSKA (reference sequence). CDR3 length: 16 residues.